The clone carrying this T cell receptor (beta chain) was recorded only once. Its antigen is still unknown. These data are taken from a study of OX40 agonist ivuxolimab in advanced cancers. Notes on the study in general: Expanded peripheral T-cell antigen specificity went undetermined.

The CDR3 has 15 residues. Trimming cost V 3 bases and J 4 bases; bases outside gene matches: 4. Germline assignment: CDR1 SGHDT and CDR2 YYEEEE. The repertoire was sequenced with immunoSEQ multiplex PCR; TCRdb's copy has only in-frame clones and lacks some. The data contain tens of thousands of clones, 90% to 95% of them singletons. This chain links TRBV5-6 with TRBJ2-7, with 13 nucleotides matching TRBD2. This receptor was obtained from an adult with an advanced solid tumor such as melanoma, head and neck, liver or kidney cancer. The sequencing here drew on CD4+ or CD8+ T cells sorted from blood, taken in a trial of the OX40 agonist ivuxolimab. The CDR3 is CASSSMTSGRYEQYF. The CDR3 nucleotides read TGTGCCAGCAGCTCCATGACTAGCGGGAGGTACGAGCAGTACTTC.